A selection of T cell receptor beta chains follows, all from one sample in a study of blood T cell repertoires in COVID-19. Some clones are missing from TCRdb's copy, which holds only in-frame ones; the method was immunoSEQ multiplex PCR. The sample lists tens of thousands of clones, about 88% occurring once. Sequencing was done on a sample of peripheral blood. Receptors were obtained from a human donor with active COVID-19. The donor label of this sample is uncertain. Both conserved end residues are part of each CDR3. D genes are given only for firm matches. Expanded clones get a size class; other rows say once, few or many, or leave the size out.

CDR3 protein: CSAGSSYGYTF
CDR3 DNA: TGCAGTGCCGGTTCCTCCTATGGCTACACCTTC
D gene: -
J gene: TRBJ1-2
clone size: -
CDR3 length: 11
V gene: TRBV20-1

CDR3 protein: CASSLRTYLLTF
CDR3 DNA: TGTGCCAGCAGCTTGAGAACCTACCTCTTGACCTTC
D gene: -
J gene: TRBJ1-2
clone size: -
CDR3 length: 12
V gene: TRBV5-6

CDR3 protein: CASSYSSLYYEQYF
CDR3 DNA: TGTGCCAGCAGTTACTCGAGCCTATACTACGAGCAGTACTTC
D gene: -
J gene: TRBJ2-7
clone size: -
CDR3 length: 14
V gene: TRBV6-2/TRBV6-3

CDR3 protein: CASSPLWPESSNTIYF
CDR3 DNA: TGTGCCAGCTCACCACTGTGGCCGGAGTCAAGTAACACCATATATTTT
D gene: -
J gene: TRBJ1-3
clone size: -
CDR3 length: 16
V gene: TRBV18

CDR3 protein: CASSIPGKPPGELFF
CDR3 DNA: TGTGCCAGTAGTATTCCCGGGAAACCCCCCGGGGAGCTGTTTTTT
D gene: -
J gene: TRBJ2-2
clone size: few
CDR3 length: 15
V gene: TRBV19

CDR3 protein: CASSLSLFFGRTEAFF
CDR3 DNA: TGTGCCAGCAGCTTGAGTTTATTTTTCGGGAGAACTGAAGCTTTCTTT
D gene: -
J gene: TRBJ1-1
clone size: -
CDR3 length: 16
V gene: TRBV7-2

CDR3 protein: CASSLASGTGIEYVNYGYTF
CDR3 DNA: TGTGCCAGCAGCTTAGCATCCGGGACAGGGATCGAATATGTGAACTATGGCTACACCTTC
D gene: TRBD1
J gene: TRBJ1-2
clone size: -
CDR3 length: 20
V gene: TRBV7-6

CDR3 protein: CASRLRRGNTEAFF
CDR3 DNA: TGTGCCAGTCGCTTGAGGAGGGGGAACACTGAAGCTTTCTTT
D gene: -
J gene: TRBJ1-1
clone size: -
CDR3 length: 14
V gene: TRBV19

CDR3 protein: CASSFGRGTYEQYF
CDR3 DNA: TGTGCCAGCAGCTTCGGCAGGGGTACCTACGAGCAGTACTTC
D gene: -
J gene: TRBJ2-7
clone size: once
CDR3 length: 14
V gene: TRBV11-2

CDR3 protein: CASTAGPTGELFF
CDR3 DNA: TGTGCCAGTACAGCGGGGCCCACCGGGGAGCTGTTTTTT
D gene: TRBD2
J gene: TRBJ2-2
clone size: -
CDR3 length: 13
V gene: TRBV19

CDR3 protein: CASSLGQGSYTIYF
CDR3 DNA: TGTGCCAGCAGTCTTGGACAGGGATCATACACCATATATTTT
D gene: TRBD1
J gene: TRBJ1-3
clone size: -
CDR3 length: 14
V gene: TRBV27